These 15 T cell receptor beta chains were all obtained from the same sample, sequenced in a study of blood T cell repertoires in COVID-19. The method was immunoSEQ multiplex PCR; TCRdb's version includes in-frame clones alone and lacks a portion of them. The table includes over 120,000 clones, around 89% detected once. The sequenced material came from peripheral blood. These receptors came from a man aged 60 to 69 with active or convalescent COVID-19.

The chain employs TRBV5-1 and TRBJ2-1; 8 bases are a match to TRBD1. Germline trimming cut 7 bases from V and 8 bases from J; bases unmatched to any gene: 5. Germline CDR1 is SGHRS and CDR2 is YFSETQ. The CDR3 loop spans 12 amino acids. The CDR3 spells CASAQGVDEQFF. CDR3 coding DNA: TGCGCCAGCGCACAGGGGGTCGATGAGCAGTTCTTC. Combining the CDR3 with reference TRBV5-1 and TRBJ2-1 gives the whole variable domain KAGVTQTPRYLIKTRGQQVTLSCSPISGHRSVSWYQQTPGQGLQFLFEYFSETQRNKGNFPGRFSGRQFSNSRSEMNVSTLELGDSALYLCASAQGVDEQFFGPGTRLTVL.

This clone was found a few times. The genes are TRBV18 and TRBJ2-5, with TRBD1 matching 7 bases. The V and J ends lost 0 bases and 0 bases, in that order; junction bases with no gene match: 1. Germline V CDR1 and CDR2: KGHSH, LQKENI. The CDR3 is 15 residues long. CDR3 in amino acids: CASSPPGTDQETQYF. The CDR3 DNA sequence: TGTGCCAGCTCACCACCTGGGACAGACCAAGAGACCCAGTACTTC.

This clone was observed a handful of times. The chain combines TRBV7-2 with TRBJ2-7; tentative D call: TRBD2 (6 bases). Trimming stripped 3 bases from V and 2 bases from J, with 8 bases between. CDR3 size: 13 residues. Per germline, CDR1 SGHTA and CDR2 FQGNSA. CDR3 in DNA: TGTGCCAGCAGCTTCGGAGGGGCCTACGAGCAGTACTTC. It encodes CASSFGGAYEQYF.

This chain joins TRBV30 and TRBJ1-1, with D unresolved. The germline V gene has CDR1 GTSNPN and CDR2 SVGIG (reference sequence). With 3 bases removed from V and 6 bases from J, the gap between germline ends came to 8 bases. The CDR3 sequence is 11 residues long. The CDR3 here is CAWRRWAEAFF. The CDR3, as DNA: TGTGCCTGGAGGAGGTGGGCTGAAGCTTTCTTT. Variable domain in full (rest from reference TRBV30 and TRBJ1-1): SQTIHQWPATLVQPVGSPLSLECTVEGTSNPNLYWYRQAAGRGLQLLFYSVGIGQISSEVPQNLSASRPQDRQFILSSKKLLLSDSGFYLCAWRRWAEAFFGQGTRLTVV.

The rearrangement joins TRBV27 to TRBJ1-1; 7 nucleotides align to TRBD1. Germline V lookup: CDR1 MNHEY, CDR2 SMNVEV (reference sequence). The junction had 8 bases not matched to a gene; V was cut back by 5 bases and J by 14 bases. This CDR3 spans 11 amino acids. CDR3 DNA: TGTGCCAGCAGTAACCGGGACAGCCTATTCTTT. Translation gives CASSNRDSLFF.

This clone appeared once. The genes are TRBV27 and TRBJ2-7; possible D gene TRBD1, 6 bases. V was cut by 1 base and J by 4 bases, with 11 bases left in between. Germline CDR1 reads MNHEY; CDR2 reads SMNVEV (reference sequence). This CDR3 region has 14 residues. The CDR3 DNA follows: TGTGCCAGCAGTTTATTGGGGGCGCGTTACGAGCAGTACTTC. This encodes CASSLLGARYEQYF.

This sequence joins TRBV2 and TRBJ1-1, with D unclear. Trimming removed 8 bases at V and 3 bases at J, with 13 bases between. This CDR3 is 13 amino acids long. Germline CDR1 and CDR2: SNHLY and FYNNEI. CDR3 nucleotides: TGTGCCAGCCAGGCGTGGCGGGACACTGAAGCTTTCTTT. Protein sequence: CASQAWRDTEAFF.

J is TRBJ1-2 and V is TRBV6-6; the D is unclear. This CDR3 is 10 amino acids long. Looked up from germline, CDR1 is MNHNY and CDR2 is SVGAGI (reference sequence). V shed 10 bases and J shed 10 bases, with 13 bases lying between them. The CDR3 bases are TGTGCCACTCCCTCTGAGGACTACACCTTC. Its translation: CATPSEDYTF.

This clone was recorded once. The chain employs TRBV6-5 and TRBJ2-7, with 10 bases aligning to TRBD1. This CDR3 comprises 15 residues. Trimming cost V 11 bases and J 3 bases; bases outside gene matches: 13. Germline V gene data show CDR1 as MNHEY and CDR2 as SVGAGI. CDR3 DNA sequence: TGTGCCGCATTGGTGGAGGGACAGGGGCGCTACGAGCAGTACTTC. Its translation is CAALVEGQGRYEQYF.

The chain uses TRBV18 and TRBJ2-1; 10 bases are shared with TRBD2. The CDR3 is 15 amino acids. After removal of 4 bases from V and 10 bases from J, the junction contained 10 bases not matched to a gene. CDR1 and CDR2 from the germline V gene are KGHSH and LQKENI. The CDR3 DNA is TGTGCCAGCTCACAGGGACTAGCGCCCACCGGCGAGCAGTTCTTC. Translated, it gives CASSQGLAPTGEQFF.

This chain uses TRBV5-4 with TRBJ1-6; D possibly corresponds to TRBD1 (6 bases). The CDR3 is 16 amino acids. Germline CDR1 SGHNT, CDR2 YYREEE (reference sequence). V was pared by 2 bases and J by 6 bases, with 15 bases between. The CDR3 DNA sequence: TGTGCCAGCAGCTTCATACAGGGTGGAGGTAATTCACCCCTCCACTTT. Translation: CASSFIQGGGNSPLHF. Complete variable domain (other parts from reference TRBV5-4 and TRBJ1-6): ETGVTQSPTHLIKTRGQQVTLRCSSQSGHNTVSWYQQALGQGPQFIFQYYREEENGRGNFPPRFSGLQFPNYSSELNVNALELDDSALYLCASSFIQGGGNSPLHFGNGTRLTVT.

The V and J genes are TRBV4-1 and TRBJ2-5, with TRBD2 identical over 12 bases. Germline CDR1 and CDR2: MGHRA and YSYEKL. This CDR3 has 15 amino acids. With 4 bases clipped from V and 2 bases from J, the junction kept 2 bases outside the gene matches. In DNA, the CDR3 is TGCGCCAGCAGCCCCGGGACTAGCGGGCAAGAGACCCAGTACTTC. Residues: CASSPGTSGQETQYF.

This clone was detected only a few times. This chain connects TRBV19 to TRBJ2-4; weak D call: TRBD2 (6 bases). The CDR3 sequence is 14 residues long. Germline V gene data show CDR1 as LNHDA and CDR2 as SQIVND (reference sequence). With 3 bases removed from V and 2 bases from J, the gap between germline ends came to 8 bases. As DNA, the CDR3 is TGTGCCAGTAGTATGGAGGGCCCCAAAAACATTCAGTACTTC. Protein product: CASSMEGPKNIQYF. Together with reference TRBV19 and TRBJ2-4, the CDR3 gives the full variable domain: DGGITQSPKYLFRKEGQNVTLSCEQNLNHDAMYWYRQDPGQGLRLIYYSQIVNDFQKGDIAEGYSVSREKKESFPLTVTSAQKNPTAFYLCASSMEGPKNIQYFGAGTRLSVL.

The chain combines TRBV10-3 with TRBJ2-3, with 7 bases matching TRBD2. Germline V CDR1 and CDR2: ENHRY, SYGVKD. This CDR3 is built from 15 residues. J lost 9 bases, V lost 4 bases, and 13 bases had no gene match. CDR3 DNA: TGTGCCATCAGTGCGGGTAGAGGGAGGGCCGTCACGCAGTATTTT. Translation gives CAISAGRGRAVTQYF.

The chain is built from TRBV7-2 and TRBJ2-2; 11 nucleotides align to TRBD2. The CDR3 has 15 residues. Germline lookup yields CDR1 SGHTA and CDR2 FQGNSA. V was clipped by 5 bases and J by 3 bases; unmatched bases: 2. In DNA form, the CDR3 reads TGTGCCAGCAGCCCTAGCGGGAGGTACACCGGGGAGCTGTTTTTT. Residues: CASSPSGRYTGELFF.